The clone carrying this T cell receptor (beta chain) was counted a few times. The antigen is unknown. The V segment lost 6 bases and the J segment 4 bases; nucleotides outside the gene matches: 8. This CDR3 contains 17 residues. The library targeted TCRbeta and was prepared with unique molecular identifiers. TCRdb re-analysed the PCR reads in MiXCR, keeping a single row per CDR3 protein. Of 530,000 or so distinct CDR3 sequences in the sample, 27% were seen once. This record comes from a study of T-cell reconstitution after alpha-beta-depleted transplantation in children. Study results and limitations: Counts and diversity of T cells one year after transplant came mostly from newly produced T cells. The origin of high day-60 TCRbeta diversity in some patients lay in surviving recipient T cells and thymic progenitors. Reported findings indicate that, about two months after transplant, alpha-beta T cells came from several hundred expanded clones, which were derived from non-depleted graft cells.

V gene TRBV12-3 or TRBV12-4 combines with J gene TRBJ2-6; 11 bases fit TRBD2. The sequence came from a boy under two years old with Wiskott-Aldrich syndrome, due to receive a stem cell transplant. The sample here was PBMCs, taken before TCRalphabeta/CD19-depleted stem cell transplant. This chain's CDR3 is CASSKTSGAAGANVLTF. DNA for the CDR3: TGTGCCAGCAGCAAGACTAGCGGGGCCGCCGGGGCCAACGTCCTGACTTTC.